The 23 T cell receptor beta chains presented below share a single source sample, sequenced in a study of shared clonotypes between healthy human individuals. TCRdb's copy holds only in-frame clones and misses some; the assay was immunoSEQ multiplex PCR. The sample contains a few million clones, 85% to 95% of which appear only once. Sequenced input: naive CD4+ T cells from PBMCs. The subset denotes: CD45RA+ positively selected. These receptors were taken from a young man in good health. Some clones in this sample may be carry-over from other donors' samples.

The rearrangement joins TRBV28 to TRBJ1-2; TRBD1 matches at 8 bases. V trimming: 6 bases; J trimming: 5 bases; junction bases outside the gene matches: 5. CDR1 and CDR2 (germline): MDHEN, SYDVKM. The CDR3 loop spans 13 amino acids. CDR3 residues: CASRGTGPYGYTF. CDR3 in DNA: TGTGCCAGCAGGGGGACAGGACCTTATGGCTACACCTTC.

The CDR3, as DNA: TGCGCCAGCAGCACCTCGACAGGGCGCTCCTACGAGCAGTACTTC. Residues: CASSTSTGRSYEQYF. The chain carries TRBV5-1 and TRBJ2-7; TRBD1 matches at 7 bases. There are 15 residues in the CDR3. After removal of 4 bases from V and 0 bases from J, the junction contained 7 bases not matched to a gene. The germline gives CDR1 SGHRS, CDR2 YFSETQ.

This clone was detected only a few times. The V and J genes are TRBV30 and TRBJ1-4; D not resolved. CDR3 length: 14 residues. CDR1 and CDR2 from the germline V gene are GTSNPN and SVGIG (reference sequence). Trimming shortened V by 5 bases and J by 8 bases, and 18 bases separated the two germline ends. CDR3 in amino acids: CAWHRTSLGEKLFF. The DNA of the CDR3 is TGTGCCTGGCACCGAACTTCCTTGGGGGAAAAACTGTTTTTT.

The CDR3 DNA is TGTGCCAGCAGCGCAGTTGGGGAGGGAACGGGCGGCTACACCTTC. Encoded protein: CASSAVGEGTGGYTF. V usage is TRBV9 and J usage is TRBJ1-2; no reliable D call. This CDR3 spans 15 amino acids. V lost 3 bases and J lost 8, with 20 bases in between. Per the germline V gene, CDR1 is SGDLS and CDR2 is YYNGEE.

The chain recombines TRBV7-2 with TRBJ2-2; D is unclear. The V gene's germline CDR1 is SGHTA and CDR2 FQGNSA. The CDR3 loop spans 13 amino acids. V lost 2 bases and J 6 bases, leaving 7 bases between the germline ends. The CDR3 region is CASSLYFAGELFF. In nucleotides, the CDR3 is TGTGCCAGCAGCTTATACTTCGCCGGGGAGCTGTTTTTT.

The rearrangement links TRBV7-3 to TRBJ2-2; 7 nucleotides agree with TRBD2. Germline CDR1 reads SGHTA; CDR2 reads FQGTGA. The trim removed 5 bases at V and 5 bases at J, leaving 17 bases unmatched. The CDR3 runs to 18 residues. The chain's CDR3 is CASSPRRGRAPRTGELFF. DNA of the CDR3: TGTGCCAGCAGCCCGAGGCGCGGGAGAGCCCCGAGGACCGGGGAGCTGTTTTTT.

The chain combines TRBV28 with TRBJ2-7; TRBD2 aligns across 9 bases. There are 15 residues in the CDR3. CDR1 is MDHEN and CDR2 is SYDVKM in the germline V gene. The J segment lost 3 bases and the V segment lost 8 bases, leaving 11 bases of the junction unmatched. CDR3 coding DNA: TGTGCCAGCGTCCCGGGACTAGCAGGGTACTACGAGCAGTACTTC. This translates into CASVPGLAGYYEQYF.

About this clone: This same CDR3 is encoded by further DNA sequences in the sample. The CDR3 sequence is CASSPTGDYGYTF. DNA of the CDR3: TGTGCCAGCAGCCCCACGGGTGACTATGGCTACACCTTC. The chain employs TRBV7-8 and TRBJ1-2, with D unclear. Germline V lookup: CDR1 SGHVS, CDR2 FQNEAQ. There are 13 residues in the CDR3. V gave up 5 bases and J gave up 3 bases, with 10 bases separating them.

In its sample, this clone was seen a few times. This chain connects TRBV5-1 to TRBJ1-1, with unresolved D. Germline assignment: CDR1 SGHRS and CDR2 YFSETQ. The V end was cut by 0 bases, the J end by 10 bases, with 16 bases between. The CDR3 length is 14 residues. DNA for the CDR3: TGCGCCAGCAGCTTGGGGACTCCCGACACGGGAGCTTTCTTT. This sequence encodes CASSLGTPDTGAFF.

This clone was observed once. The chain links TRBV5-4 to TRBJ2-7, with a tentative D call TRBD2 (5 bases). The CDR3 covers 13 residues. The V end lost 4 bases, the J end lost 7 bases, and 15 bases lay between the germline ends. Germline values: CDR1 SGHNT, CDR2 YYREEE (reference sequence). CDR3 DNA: TGTGCCAGCAGCCCTAGTGGTCTAGCTGAGCAGTACTTC. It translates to CASSPSGLAEQYF.

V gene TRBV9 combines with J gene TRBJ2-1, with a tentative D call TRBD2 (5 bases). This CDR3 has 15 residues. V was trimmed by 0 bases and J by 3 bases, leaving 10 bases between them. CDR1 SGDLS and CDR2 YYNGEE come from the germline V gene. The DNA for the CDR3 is TGTGCCAGCAGCGTAGAGGCGGGCCGCTACAATGAGCAGTTCTTC. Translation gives CASSVEAGRYNEQFF.

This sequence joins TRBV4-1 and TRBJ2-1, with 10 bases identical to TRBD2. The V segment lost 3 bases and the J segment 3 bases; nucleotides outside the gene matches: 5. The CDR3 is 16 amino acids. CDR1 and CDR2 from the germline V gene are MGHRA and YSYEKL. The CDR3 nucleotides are TGCGCCAGCAGCCACCTCGGGACTAGCGTCTACAATGAGCAGTTCTTC. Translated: CASSHLGTSVYNEQFF.

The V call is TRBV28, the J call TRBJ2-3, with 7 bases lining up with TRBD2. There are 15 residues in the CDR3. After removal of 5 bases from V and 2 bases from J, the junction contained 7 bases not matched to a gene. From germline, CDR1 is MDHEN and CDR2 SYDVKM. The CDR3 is CASSPPSGFTDTQYF. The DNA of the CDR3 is TGTGCCAGCAGTCCTCCTAGCGGTTTCACAGATACGCAGTATTTT.

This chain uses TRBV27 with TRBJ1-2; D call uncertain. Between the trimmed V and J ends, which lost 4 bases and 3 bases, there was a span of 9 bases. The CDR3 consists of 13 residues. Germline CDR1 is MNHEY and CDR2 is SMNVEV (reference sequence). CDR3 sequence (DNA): TGTGCCAGCAGTTGGAACCCCCACTATGGCTACACCTTC. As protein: CASSWNPHYGYTF.

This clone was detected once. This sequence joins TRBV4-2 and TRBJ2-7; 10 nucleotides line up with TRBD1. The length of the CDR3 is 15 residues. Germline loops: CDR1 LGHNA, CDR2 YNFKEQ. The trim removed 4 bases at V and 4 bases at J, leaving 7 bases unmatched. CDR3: CASSPRDRGTYEQYF. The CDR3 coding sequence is TGTGCCAGCAGCCCACGGGACAGGGGCACGTACGAGCAGTACTTC.

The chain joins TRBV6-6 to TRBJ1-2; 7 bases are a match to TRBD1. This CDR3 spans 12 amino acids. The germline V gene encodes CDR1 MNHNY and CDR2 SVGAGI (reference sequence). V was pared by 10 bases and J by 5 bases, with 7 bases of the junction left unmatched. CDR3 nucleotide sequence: TGTGCCACCTCCTGGGGACAGTATGGCTACACCTTC. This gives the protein CATSWGQYGYTF.

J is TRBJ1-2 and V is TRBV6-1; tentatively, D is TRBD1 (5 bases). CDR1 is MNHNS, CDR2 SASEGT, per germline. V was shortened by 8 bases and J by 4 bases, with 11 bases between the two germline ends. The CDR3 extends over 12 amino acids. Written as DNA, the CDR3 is TGTGCCAGCTGCCAGGGAGGCTATGGCTACACCTTC. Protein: CASCQGGYGYTF.

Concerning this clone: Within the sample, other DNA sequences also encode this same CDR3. The CDR3 reads CASSPRQGNQPQHF. In DNA, the CDR3 is TGTGCCAGCTCACCACGACAGGGGAATCAGCCCCAGCATTTT. V usage is TRBV18 and J usage is TRBJ1-5; 8 nucleotides match TRBD1. V lost 1 base, J lost 4 bases, and 0 bases stayed unmatched. CDR1 KGHSH and CDR2 LQKENI come from the germline V gene. The CDR3 sequence is 14 residues long.

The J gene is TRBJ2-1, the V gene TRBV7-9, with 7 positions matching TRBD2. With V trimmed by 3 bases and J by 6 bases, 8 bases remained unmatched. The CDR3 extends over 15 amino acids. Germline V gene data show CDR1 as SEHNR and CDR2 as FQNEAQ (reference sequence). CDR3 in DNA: TGTGCCAGCAGCTTTCGCCTAGCGGAACCCAATGAGCAGTTCTTC. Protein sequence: CASSFRLAEPNEQFF.

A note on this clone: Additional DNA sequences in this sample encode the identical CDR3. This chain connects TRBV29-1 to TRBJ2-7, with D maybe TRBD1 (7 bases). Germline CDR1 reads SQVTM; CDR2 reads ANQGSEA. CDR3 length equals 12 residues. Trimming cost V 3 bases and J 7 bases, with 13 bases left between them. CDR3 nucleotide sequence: TGCAGCGTTGAGGAGGGGGCGCGGGAGCAGTACTTC. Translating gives CSVEEGAREQYF.

The CDR3 loop reads CASSPLKTGRPHPDSNQPQHF. The CDR3, as DNA: TGTGCCAGCAGTCCCCTTAAAACCGGGCGCCCCCATCCCGATAGCAATCAGCCCCAGCATTTT. V and J are TRBV28 and TRBJ1-5, with unresolved D. Germline CDR1 and CDR2: MDHEN and SYDVKM. The CDR3 covers 21 residues. Deletions cut 5 bases from V and 0 bases from J, with 29 bases between.

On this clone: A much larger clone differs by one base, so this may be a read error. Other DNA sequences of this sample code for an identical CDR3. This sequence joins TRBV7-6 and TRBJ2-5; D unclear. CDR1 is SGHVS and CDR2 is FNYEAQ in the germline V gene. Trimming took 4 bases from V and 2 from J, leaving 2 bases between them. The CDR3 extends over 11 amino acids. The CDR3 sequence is CASSSQETQYF. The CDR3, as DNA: TGTGCCAGCAGCTCACAAGAGACCCAGTACTTC.

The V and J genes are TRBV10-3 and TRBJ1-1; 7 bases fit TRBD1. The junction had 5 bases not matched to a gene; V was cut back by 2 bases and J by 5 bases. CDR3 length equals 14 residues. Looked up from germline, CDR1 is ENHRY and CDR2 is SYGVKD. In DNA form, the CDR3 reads TGTGCCATCAGTGAGAAAGACAGGGATACTGAAGCTTTCTTT. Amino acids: CAISEKDRDTEAFF.